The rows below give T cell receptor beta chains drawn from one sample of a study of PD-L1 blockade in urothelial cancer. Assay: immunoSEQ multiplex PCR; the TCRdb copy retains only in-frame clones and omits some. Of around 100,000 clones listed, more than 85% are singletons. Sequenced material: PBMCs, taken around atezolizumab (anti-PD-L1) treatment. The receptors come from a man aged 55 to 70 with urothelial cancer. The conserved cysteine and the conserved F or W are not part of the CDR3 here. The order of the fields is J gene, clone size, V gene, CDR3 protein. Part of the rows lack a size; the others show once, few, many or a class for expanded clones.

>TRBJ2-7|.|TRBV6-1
ASRATGPSYEQY
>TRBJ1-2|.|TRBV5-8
ASSRDRGGYGYT
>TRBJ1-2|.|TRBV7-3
ASSTKTGGGDGYT
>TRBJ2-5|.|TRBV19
ASRGTGIKETQY
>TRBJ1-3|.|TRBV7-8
ASSLARGNTIY
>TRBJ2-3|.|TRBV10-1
ASSPDTSSTQY
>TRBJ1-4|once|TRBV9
ASSVEGQGLTNEKLF
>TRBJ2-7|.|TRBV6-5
ASTGTDYEQY
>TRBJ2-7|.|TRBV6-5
ATTSSAGKNYEQY
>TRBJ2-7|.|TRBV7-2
ASSLQQGYEQY
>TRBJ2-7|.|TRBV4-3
ASSQGATVGASYEQY
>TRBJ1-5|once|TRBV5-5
ASSQTDAGNQPQH
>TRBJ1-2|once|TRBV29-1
SIRTGNYGYT
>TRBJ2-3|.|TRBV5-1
ASSWSGRANPDTQY
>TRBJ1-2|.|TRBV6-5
ASSVYQGGYGYT
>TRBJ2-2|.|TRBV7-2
ASSEQGATGELF
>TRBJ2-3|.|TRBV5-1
ASSLAGTSETSTDTQY
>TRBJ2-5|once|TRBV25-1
ASSEQGFQETQY
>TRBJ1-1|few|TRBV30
AWTGFDTEAF
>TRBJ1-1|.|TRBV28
ASIKPTGEAF
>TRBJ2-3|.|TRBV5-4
ASSLGVDTQY
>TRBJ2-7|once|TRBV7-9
ASSRAGTETYEQY
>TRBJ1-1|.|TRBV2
ASARTGGSGTEAF
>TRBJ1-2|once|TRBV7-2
ASSPPGGIFYGYT
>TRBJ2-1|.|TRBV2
ASSITGSAEQF
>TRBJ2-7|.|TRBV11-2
ASRHYPSGTGDSHEQY
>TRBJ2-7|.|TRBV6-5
ASSYLQRGASYEQY
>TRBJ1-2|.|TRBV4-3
ASSQEFLDGVGYT
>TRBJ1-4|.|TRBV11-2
ASSLTGGIEKLF
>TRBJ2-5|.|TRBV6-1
ASSEALFSKSGQETQY
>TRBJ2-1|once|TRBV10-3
AIGSTSGIEEQF
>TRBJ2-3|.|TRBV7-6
ASSLLAGGSDTQY
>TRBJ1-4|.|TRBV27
ASSSGQGAFEKLF
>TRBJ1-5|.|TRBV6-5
ASSYAAAGNQPQH
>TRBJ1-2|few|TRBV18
ASSPGRNYGYT
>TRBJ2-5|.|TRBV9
ASSPQGGVAETQY
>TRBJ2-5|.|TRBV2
ASRGLAGGETQY
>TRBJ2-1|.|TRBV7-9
ASRKDTGGNEQF
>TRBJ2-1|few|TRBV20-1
SAYSLNEQF
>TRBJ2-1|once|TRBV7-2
ASSLVGTDYNEQF
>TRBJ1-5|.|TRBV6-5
ASRTVGVSNQPQH